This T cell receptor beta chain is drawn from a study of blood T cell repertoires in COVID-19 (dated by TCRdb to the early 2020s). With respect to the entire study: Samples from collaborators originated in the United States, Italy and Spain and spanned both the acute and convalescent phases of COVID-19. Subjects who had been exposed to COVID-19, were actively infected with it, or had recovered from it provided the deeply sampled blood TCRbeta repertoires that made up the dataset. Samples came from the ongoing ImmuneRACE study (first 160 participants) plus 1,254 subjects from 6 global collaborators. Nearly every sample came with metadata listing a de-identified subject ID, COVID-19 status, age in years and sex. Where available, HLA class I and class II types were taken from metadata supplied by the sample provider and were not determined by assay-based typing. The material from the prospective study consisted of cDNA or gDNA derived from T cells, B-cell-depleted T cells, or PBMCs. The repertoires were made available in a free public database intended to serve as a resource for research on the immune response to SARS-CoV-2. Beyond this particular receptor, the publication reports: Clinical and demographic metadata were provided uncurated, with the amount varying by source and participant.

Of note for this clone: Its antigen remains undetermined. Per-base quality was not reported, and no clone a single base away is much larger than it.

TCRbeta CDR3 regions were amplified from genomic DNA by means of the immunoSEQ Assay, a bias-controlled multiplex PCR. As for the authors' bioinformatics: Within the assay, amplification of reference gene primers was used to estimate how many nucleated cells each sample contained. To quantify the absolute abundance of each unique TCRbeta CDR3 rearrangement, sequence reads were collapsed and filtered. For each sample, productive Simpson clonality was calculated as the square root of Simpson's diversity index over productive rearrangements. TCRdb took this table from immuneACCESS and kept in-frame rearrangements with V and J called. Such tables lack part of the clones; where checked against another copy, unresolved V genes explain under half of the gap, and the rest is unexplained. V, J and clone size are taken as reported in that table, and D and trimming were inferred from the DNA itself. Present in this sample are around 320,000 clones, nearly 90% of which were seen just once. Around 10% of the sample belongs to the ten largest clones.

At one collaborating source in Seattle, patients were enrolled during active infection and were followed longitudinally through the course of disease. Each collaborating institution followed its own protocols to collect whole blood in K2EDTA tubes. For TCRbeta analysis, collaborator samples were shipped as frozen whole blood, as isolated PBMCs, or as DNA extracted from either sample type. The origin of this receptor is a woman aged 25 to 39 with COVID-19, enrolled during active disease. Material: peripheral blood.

In nucleotide form, the sequence is TGTGCCAGCAGCCGCCACCGTGGGGCCCACACAGATACGCAGTATTTT. It translates as CASSRHRGAHTDTQYF. The chain is assembled from TRBV5-8 and TRBJ2-3, and perhaps TRBD1 as D gene, on 5 matching bases. Inclusive of the bounding cysteine and phenylalanine, the CDR3 is 16 residues long. Only the CDR3 part of the read is kept: 48 bases, read in frame from the first base. CDR1 is given as SGHTS and CDR2 as YDEGEE, both from the germline V gene. V sheds 4 bases and J sheds 2 bases, leaving 17 bases between their ends.